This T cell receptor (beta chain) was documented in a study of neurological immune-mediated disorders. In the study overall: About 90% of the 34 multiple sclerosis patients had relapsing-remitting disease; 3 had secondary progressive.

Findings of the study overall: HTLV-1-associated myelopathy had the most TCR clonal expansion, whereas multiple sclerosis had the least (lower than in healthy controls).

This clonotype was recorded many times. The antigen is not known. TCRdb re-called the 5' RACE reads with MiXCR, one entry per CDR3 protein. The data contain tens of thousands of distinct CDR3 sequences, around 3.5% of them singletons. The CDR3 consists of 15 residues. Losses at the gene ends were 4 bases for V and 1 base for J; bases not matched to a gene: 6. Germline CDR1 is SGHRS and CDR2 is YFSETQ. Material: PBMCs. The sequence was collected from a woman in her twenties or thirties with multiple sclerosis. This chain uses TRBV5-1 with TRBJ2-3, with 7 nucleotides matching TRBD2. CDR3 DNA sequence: TGCGCCAGCAGCCCCGGGGGGTACGGCACAGATACGCAGTATTTT. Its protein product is CASSPGGYGTDTQYF.